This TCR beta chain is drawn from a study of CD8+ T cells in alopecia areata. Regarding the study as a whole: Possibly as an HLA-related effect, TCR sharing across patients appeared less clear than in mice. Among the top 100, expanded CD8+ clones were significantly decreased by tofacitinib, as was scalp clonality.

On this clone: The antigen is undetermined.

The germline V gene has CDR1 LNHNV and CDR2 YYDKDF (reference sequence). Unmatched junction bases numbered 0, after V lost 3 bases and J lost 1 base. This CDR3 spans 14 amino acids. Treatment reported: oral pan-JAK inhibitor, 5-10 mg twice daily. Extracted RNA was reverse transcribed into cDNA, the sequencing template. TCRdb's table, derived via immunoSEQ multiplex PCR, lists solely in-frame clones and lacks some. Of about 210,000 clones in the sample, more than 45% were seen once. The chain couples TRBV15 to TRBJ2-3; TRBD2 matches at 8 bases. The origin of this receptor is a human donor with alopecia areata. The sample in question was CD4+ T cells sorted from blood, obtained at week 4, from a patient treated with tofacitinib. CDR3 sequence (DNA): TGTGCCACCAGCAGTAGCGGGGGCACAGATACGCAGTATTTT. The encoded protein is CATSSSGGTDTQYF.